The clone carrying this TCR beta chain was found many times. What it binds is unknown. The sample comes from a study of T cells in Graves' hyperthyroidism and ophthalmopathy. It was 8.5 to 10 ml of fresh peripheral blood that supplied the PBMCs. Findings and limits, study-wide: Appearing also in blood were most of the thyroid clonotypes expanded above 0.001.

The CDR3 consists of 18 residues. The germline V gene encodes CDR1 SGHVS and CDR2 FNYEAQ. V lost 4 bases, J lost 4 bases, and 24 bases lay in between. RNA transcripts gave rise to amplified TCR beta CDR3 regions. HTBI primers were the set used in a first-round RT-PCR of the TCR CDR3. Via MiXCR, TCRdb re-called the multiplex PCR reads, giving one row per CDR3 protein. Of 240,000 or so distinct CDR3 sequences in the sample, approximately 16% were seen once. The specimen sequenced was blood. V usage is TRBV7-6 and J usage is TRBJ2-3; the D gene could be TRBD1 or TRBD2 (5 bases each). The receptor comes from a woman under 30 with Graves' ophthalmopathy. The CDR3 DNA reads TGTGCCAGCAGCTCGGGGCTAATGGGCCCACGAGGGGCAGATACGCAGTATTTT. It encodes CASSSGLMGPRGADTQYF.